The T cell receptor beta chain under discussion was sequenced for a study of shared clonotypes between healthy human individuals (dated by TCRdb to 2018 to 2020). Turning to the overall study: The cohort comprised two women and a few men aged 18 to 49 years. To estimate repertoire size and how much clonotype sharing occurs between individuals, the study deeply sequenced the blood TCR repertoires of about five healthy adults. Different laboratories and diverse techniques were used to prepare libraries and sequence TCR repertoires, to increase sequencing depth and limit assay-specific biases. Between about 0.94 and 8.9 billion PBMCs per donor were obtained by leukapheresis. For each donor, three plates each were used for CD4 naive and CD4 memory, two plates were used for CD8 naive, and one plate was used for CD8 memory.

From the germline V gene (reference sequence), CDR1 is SGHNT and CDR2 is YYREEE. Relative to germline, V is 5 bases shorter and J is 7 bases shorter, with 13 bases between their ends. Measured from the cysteine to the phenylalanine, the CDR3 is 13 residues long. Just the 39-base CDR3 DNA is kept, in frame starting at base 1. The study at large found these results: When a handful of donors were compared, the shared fraction of clonotypes was roughly 4.8% for naive CD4, roughly 3.3% for naive CD8, 2.3% for memory CD4, and less than 0.45% for memory CD8. Because the study included a small number of donors, the genetic and exposure-history diversity represented was limited. Pairwise subsampling led to the expectation that sequencing depth would affect the degree of clonotype sharing among donors. Estimated clonotype richness was generally larger for naive than for memory subsets. Even with the large sequencing depth, rarefaction of the sorted-subset datasets indicated that sequencing was incomplete. Compared with non-shared clonotypes, the clonotypes found in all four sorted-subset donors had higher generation probabilities. Sampling was restricted to blood, and TCR repertoires in tissue are likely to differ from TCR repertoires in blood.

Worth noting for this clone: Its target antigen remains unknown. No clone much larger than this one lies a single base away; base qualities are absent.

For the CD8 naive samples, CD45RO-negative cells were positively selected for CCR7, yielding a CD45RA+CCR7+ population from which TemRA cells were excluded. Donors were healthy HIV-negative adults with no recently reported acute infections or vaccinations. Only Caucasian adults living in Nashville, Tennessee, USA were represented among the donors. Blood was obtained by leukapheresis, after which PBMCs were separated by Ficoll-Histopaque density gradient centrifugation and cryopreserved in liquid nitrogen vapor phase. Analytical flow cytometry was used to check the purity and quantity of every magnetically sorted T cell population. Each sorted fraction had its genomic DNA isolated and then quantified by UV absorbance on a Nanodrop 2000c. Using the deep immunoSEQ assay, TCR CDR3 regions were amplified from genomic DNA by multiplex PCR. Extracted genomic DNA from each cell subset was spread evenly across all wells of several immunoSEQ 96-well plates, with each plate serving as a replicate. For sorted subsets, around 200 ng genomic DNA, equal to some 30,000 T cell genomes, was loaded into each replicate PCR. The purified libraries were quantified using a Qubit 3.0 fluorometer, sized with a Bioanalyzer 2100, and then quantified again using the KAPA Library Quantification kit. Every immunoSEQ 96-well plate was sequenced on a separate single-read 150-cycle Illumina NextSeq 550 flow cell. The authors' pipeline ran thus. Because only junctional sequences without quality scores were contained in the immunoSEQ output, filtering matching that applied to full-length reads could not be performed. To assign V/J genes and CDR3, sequences were annotated using PyIR, a Python wrapper for IgBLAST v1.9, with IMGT germline references. Any read was removed if the V/J assignment was weak (E-value above 1e-6), the CDR3 was missing, or the read contained stop codons, out-of-frame junctions, or ambiguous translated residues. A V3J clonotype was defined by an identical inferred V gene, J gene, and CDR3 amino acid sequence. The percentage overlap between two repertoires was calculated by dividing the number of shared unique clonotypes by the size of the smaller repertoire. Repertoire richness was assessed with RTK rarefaction, the Chao1 estimator, and Recon v2.1 estimates of unobserved clonotypes. For all TCRbeta clonotypes obtained by the gDNA method from a few donors, generation probabilities were computed with OLGA. In its TCRdb copy, this immuneACCESS table keeps in-frame sequences only and misses some clones. Where compared with another copy, unresolved V genes explain less than half of these, and the others have no known cause. The DNA was the basis for D and trimming; V, J and clone size are from that table. This sample gives around 2,000,000 clones in total; 85% to 95% of them show up just once. Jointly, the top ten make up roughly 1% of the sample.

The sequenced material came from naive CD8+ T cells sorted from blood. The sample's cell subset or site label is to be understood as: CD45RA+CCR7+. The rearranged segments are TRBV5-4 and TRBJ1-5; confidence is insufficient to name the D gene. This clonotype was obtained from a man between 18 and 35 years old in good health. The DNA is as follows: TGTGCCAGCAGTTCGGACCCGGAACAGCCCCAGCATTTT. Its translation is CASSSDPEQPQHF.